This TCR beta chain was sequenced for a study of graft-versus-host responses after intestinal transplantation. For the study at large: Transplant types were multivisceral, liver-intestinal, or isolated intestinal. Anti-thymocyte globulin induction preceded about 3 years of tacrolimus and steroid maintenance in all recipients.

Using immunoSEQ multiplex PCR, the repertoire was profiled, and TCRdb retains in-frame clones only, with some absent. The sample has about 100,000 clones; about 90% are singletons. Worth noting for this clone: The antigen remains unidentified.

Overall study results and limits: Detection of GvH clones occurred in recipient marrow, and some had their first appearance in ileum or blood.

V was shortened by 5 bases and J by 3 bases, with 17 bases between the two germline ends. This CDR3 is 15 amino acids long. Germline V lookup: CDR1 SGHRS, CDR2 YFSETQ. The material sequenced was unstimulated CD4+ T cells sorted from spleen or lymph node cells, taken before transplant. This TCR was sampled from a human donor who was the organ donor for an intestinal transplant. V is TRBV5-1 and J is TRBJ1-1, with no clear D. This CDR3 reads CASRSLSIWDTEAFF. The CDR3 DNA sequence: TGCGCCAGCAGGTCGCTGAGTATTTGGGACACTGAAGCTTTCTTT.